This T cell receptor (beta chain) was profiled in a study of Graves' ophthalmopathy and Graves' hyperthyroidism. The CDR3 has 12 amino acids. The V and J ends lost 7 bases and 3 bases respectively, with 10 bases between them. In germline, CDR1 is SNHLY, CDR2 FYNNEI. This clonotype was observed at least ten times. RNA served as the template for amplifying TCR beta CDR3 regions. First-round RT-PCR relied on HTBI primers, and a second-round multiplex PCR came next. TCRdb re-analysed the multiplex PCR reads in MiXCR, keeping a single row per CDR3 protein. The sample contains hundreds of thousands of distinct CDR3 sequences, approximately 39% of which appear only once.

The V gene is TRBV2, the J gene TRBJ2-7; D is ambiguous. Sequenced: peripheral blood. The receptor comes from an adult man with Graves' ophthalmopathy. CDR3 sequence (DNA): TGTGCCAGCATGCTACAGAGCTACGAGCAGTACTTC. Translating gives CASMLQSYEQYF.